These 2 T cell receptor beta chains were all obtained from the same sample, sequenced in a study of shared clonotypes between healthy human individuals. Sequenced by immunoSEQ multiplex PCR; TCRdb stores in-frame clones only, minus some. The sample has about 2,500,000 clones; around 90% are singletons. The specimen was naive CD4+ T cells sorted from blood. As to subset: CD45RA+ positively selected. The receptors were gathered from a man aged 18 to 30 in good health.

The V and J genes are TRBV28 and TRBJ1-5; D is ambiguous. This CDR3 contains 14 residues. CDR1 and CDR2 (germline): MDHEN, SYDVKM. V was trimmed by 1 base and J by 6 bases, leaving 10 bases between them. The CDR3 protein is CASSLLVIVQPQHF. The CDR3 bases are TGTGCCAGCAGTTTATTAGTTATTGTTCAGCCCCAGCATTTT. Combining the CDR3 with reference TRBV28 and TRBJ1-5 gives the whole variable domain DVKVTQSSRYLVKRTGEKVFLECVQDMDHENMFWYRQDPGLGLRLIYFSYDVKMKEKGDIPEGYSVSREKKERFSLILESASTNQTSMYLCASSLLVIVQPQHFGDGTRLSIL.

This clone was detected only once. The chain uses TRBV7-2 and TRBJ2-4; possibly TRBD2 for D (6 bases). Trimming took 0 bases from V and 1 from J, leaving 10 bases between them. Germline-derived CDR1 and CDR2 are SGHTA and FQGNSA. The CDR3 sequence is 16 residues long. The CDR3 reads CASSLAGLAAKNIQYF. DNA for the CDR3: TGTGCCAGCAGCTTAGCTGGGCTAGCGGCCAAAAACATTCAGTACTTC. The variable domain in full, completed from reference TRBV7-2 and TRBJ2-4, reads GAGVSQSPSNKVTEKGKDVELRCDPISGHTALYWYRQSLGQGLEFLIYFQGNSAPDKSGLPSDRFSAERTGGSVSTLTIQRTQQEDSAVYLCASSLAGLAAKNIQYFGAGTRLSVL.